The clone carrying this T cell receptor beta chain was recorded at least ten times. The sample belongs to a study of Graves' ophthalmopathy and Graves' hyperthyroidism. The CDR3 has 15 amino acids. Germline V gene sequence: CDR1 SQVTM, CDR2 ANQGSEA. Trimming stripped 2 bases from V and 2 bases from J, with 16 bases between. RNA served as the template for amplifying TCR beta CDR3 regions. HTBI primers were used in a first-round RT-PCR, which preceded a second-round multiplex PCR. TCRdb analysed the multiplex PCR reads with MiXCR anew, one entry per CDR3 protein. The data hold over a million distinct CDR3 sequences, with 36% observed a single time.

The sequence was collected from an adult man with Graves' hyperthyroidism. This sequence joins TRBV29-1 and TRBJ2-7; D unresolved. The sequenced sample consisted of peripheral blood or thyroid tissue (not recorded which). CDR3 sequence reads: CSVESDRELTYEQYF. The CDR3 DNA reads TGCAGCGTTGAATCAGATCGTGAACTCACCTACGAGCAGTACTTC.